This paragraph covers one TCR beta chain sequence. Produced via immunoSEQ multiplex PCR; TCRdb's table is partial and in-frame only. The sample has about 2.2 million clones, 93% seen once. The sample is drawn from a study of shared clonotypes between healthy human individuals. Terminally differentiated effector memory CD45RA+ cells were excluded by CCR7 positive selection of CD45RO-negative cells. This receptor was taken from a man in his late teens or twenties in good health. Some clones in this sample may be carry-over from other donors' samples. Sequencing was done on a sample of naive CD8+ T cells from PBMCs.

Written as DNA, the CDR3 is TGTGCCAGCAGTTATGGGTATGGTATGGAGCTGTTTTTT. Protein sequence: CASSYGYGMELFF. The V gene is TRBV6-5, the J gene TRBJ2-2; D remains ambiguous. This CDR3 has 13 amino acids. V lost 3 bases and J 10 bases, leaving 12 bases between the germline ends. Germline lookup yields CDR1 MNHEY and CDR2 SVGAGI.